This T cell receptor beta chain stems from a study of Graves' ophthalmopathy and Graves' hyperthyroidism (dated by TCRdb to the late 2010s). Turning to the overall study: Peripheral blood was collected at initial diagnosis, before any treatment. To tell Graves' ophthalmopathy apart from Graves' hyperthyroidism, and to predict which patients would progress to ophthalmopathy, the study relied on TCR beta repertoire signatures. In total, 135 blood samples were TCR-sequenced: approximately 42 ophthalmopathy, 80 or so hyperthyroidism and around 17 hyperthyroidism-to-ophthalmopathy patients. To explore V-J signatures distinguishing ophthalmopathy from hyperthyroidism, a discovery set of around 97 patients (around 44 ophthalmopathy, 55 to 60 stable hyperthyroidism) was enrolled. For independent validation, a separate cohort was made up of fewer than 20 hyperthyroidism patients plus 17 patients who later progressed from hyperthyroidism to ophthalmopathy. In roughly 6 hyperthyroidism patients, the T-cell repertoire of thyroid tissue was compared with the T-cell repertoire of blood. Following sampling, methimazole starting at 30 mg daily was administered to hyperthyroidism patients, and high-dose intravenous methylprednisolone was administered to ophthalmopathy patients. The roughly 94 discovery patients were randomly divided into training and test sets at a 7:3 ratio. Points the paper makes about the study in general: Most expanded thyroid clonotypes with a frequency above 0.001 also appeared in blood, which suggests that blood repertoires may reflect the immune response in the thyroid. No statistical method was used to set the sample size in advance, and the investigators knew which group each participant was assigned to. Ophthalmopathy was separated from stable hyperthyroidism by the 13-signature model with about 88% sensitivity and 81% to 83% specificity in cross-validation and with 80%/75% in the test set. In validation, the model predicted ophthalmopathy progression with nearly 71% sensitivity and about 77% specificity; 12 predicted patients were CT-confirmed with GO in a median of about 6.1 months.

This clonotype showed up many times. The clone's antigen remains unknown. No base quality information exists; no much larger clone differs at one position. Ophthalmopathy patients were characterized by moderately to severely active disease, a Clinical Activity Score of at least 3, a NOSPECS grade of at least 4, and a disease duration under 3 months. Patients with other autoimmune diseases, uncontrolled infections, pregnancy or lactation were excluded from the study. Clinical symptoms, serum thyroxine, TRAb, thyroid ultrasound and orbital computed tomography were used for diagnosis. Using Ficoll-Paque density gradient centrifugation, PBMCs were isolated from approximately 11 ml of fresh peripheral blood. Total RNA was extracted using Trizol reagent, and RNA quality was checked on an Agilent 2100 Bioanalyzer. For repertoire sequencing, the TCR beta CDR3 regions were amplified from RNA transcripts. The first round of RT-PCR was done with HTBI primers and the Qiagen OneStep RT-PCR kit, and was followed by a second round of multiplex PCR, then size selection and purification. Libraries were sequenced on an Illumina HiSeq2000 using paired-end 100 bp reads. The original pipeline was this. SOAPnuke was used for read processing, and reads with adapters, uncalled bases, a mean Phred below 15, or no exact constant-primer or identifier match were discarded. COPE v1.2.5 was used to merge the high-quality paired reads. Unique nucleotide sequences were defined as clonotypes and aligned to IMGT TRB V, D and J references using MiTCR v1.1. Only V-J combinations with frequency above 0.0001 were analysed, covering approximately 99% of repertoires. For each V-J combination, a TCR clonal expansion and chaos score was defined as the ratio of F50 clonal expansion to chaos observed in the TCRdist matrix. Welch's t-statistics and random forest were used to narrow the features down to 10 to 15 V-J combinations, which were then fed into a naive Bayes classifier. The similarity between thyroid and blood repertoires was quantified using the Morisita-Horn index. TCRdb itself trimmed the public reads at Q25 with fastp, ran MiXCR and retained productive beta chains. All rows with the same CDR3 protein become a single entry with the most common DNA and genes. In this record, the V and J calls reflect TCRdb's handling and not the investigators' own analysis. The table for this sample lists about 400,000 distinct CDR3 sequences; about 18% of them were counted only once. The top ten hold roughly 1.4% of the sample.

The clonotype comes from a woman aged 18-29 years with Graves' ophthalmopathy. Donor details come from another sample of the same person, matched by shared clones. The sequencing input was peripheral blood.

The DNA is TGTGCCAGCAGGTTAGAGATGGATGGCTACACCTTC. This translates into CASRLEMDGYTF. The chain employs TRBV6-2 or TRBV6-3 and TRBJ1-2, with an unclear D gene assignment. Sequences MNHEY (CDR1) and SVGEGT (CDR2) are obtained from the germline V gene. V lost 6 bases and J lost 6 bases; the stretch between them is 11 bases long. Including the terminal cysteine and phenylalanine, the CDR3 comprises 12 residues. Only the CDR3 part of the read is kept: 36 bases, read in frame from the first base.